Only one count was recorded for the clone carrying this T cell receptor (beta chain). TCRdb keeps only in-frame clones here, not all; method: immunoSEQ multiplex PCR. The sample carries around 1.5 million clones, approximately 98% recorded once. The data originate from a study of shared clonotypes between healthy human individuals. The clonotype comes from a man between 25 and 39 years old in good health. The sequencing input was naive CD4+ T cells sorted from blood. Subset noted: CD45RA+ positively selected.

The CDR3 DNA reads TGTGCCTGGAGGCCAATAGGAGTACGGGACACCGGGGAGCTGTTTTTT. Its protein product is CAWRPIGVRDTGELFF. This rearrangement joins TRBV30 to TRBJ2-2; D gene ambiguous. CDR3 size: 16 residues. V was pared by 3 bases and J by 3 bases, with 17 bases between. Looked up from germline, CDR1 is GTSNPN and CDR2 is SVGIG (reference sequence).